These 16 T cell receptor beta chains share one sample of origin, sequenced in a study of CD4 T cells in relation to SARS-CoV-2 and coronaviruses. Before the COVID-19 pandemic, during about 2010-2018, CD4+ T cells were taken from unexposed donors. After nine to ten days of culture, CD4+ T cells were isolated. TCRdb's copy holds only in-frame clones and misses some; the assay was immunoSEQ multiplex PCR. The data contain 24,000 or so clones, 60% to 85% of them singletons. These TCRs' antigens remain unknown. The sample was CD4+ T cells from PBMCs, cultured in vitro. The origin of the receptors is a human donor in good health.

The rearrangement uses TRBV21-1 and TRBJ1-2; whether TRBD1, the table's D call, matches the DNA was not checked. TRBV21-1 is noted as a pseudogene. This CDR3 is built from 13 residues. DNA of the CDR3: TGTGCCAGCAGCCAGCAGGGGATCTATGGCTACACCTTC. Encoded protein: CASSQQGIYGYTF.

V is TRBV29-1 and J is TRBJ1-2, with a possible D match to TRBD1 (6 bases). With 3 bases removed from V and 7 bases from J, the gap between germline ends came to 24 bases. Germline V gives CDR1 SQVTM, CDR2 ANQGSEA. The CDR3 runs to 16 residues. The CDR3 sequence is CSVDLGQGPVWGGYTF. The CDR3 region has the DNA TGCAGCGTTGATCTCGGGCAGGGGCCCGTATGGGGTGGCTACACCTTC.

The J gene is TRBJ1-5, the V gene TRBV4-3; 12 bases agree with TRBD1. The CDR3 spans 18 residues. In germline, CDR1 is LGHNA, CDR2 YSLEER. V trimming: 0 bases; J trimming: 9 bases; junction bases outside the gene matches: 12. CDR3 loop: CASSQDVGGQGAYGPQHF. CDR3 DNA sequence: TGCGCCAGCAGCCAAGACGTGGGGGGACAGGGGGCTTATGGGCCCCAGCATTTT.

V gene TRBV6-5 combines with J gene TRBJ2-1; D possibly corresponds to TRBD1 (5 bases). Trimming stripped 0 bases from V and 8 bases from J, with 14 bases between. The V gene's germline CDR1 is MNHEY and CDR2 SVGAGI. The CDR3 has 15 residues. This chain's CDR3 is CASSYSQVTGYEQFF. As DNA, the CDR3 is TGTGCCAGCAGTTACTCCCAAGTAACAGGCTATGAGCAGTTCTTC.

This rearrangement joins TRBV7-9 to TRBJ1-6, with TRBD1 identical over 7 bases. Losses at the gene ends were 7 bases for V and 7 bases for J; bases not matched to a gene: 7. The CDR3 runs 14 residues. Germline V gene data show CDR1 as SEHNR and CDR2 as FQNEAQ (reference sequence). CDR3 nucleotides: TGTGCCAGCAACTGGGACAGCGAGAATTCACCCCTCCACTTT. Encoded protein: CASNWDSENSPLHF.

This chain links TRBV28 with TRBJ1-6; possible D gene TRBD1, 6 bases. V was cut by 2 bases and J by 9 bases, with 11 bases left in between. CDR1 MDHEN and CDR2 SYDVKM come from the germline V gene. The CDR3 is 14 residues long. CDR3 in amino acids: CASSLVLGGSPLHF. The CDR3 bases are TGTGCCAGCAGTTTAGTCTTAGGGGGTTCACCCCTCCACTTT.

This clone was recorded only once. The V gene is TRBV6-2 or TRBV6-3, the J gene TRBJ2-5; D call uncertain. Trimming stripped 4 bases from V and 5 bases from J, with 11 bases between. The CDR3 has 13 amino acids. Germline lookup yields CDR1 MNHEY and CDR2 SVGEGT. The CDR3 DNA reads TGTGCCAGCAGTTTTCGACTGTGGGAGACCCAGTACTTC. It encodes CASSFRLWETQYF.

The CDR3 protein is CASSPGPPGPTQETQYF. CDR3 coding DNA: TGTGCCAGCAGCCCCGGCCCCCCAGGCCCCACCCAAGAGACCCAGTACTTC. This chain links TRBV3-1 (or the pseudogene TRBV3-2) with TRBJ2-5; D gene uncertain. Trimming took 4 bases from V and 1 from J, leaving 19 bases between them. Germline-derived CDR1 and CDR2 are LGHDT and YNNKEL (reference sequence). There are 17 residues in the CDR3.

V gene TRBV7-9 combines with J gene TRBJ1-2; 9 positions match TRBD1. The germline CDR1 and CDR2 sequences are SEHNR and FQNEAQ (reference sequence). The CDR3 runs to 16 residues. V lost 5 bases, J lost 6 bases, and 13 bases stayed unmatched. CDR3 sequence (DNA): TGTGCCAGCAGCCCGGACAGGGGTACGATAGGACATGGCTACACCTTC. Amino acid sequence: CASSPDRGTIGHGYTF.

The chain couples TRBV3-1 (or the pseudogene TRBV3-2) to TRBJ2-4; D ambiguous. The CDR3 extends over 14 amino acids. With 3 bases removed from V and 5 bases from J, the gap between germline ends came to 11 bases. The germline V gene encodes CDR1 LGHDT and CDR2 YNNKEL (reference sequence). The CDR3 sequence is CASSQGHKQNIQYF. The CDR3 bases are TGTGCCAGCAGCCAGGGCCACAAACAAAACATTCAGTACTTC.

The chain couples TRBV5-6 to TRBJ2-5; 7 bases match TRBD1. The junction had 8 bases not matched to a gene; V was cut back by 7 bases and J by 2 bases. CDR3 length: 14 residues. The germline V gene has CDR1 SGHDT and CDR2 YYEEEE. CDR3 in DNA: TGTGCCAGCTCGGGACAGACGAATCAAGAGACCCAGTACTTC. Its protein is CASSGQTNQETQYF.

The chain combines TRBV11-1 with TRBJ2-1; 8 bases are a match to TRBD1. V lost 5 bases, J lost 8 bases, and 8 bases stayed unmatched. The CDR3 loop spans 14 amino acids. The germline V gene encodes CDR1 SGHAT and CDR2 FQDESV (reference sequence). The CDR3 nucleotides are TGTGCCAGCAGCCACAGGGGGTTGGTTGATGAGCAGTTCTTC. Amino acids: CASSHRGLVDEQFF.

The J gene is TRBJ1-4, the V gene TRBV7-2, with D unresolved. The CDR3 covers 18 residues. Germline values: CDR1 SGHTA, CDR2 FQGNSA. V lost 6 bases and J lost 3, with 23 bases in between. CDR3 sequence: CASSPNLVGMFANEKLFF. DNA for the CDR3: TGTGCCAGCAGTCCTAATCTGGTGGGAATGTTCGCTAATGAAAAACTGTTTTTT.

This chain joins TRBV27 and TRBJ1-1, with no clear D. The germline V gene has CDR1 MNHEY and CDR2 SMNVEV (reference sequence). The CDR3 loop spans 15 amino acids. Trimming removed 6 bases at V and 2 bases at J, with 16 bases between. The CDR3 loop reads CASSLFSQENTEAFF. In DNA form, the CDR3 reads TGTGCCAGCAGCCTTTTCAGTCAAGAAAACACTGAAGCTTTCTTT.

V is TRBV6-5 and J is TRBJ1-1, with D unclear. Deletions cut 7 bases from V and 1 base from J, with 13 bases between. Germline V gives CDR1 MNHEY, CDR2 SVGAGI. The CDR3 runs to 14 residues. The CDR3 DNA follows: TGTGCCAGCACCCGAGGAGTATGGAACACTGAAGCTTTCTTT. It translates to CASTRGVWNTEAFF.

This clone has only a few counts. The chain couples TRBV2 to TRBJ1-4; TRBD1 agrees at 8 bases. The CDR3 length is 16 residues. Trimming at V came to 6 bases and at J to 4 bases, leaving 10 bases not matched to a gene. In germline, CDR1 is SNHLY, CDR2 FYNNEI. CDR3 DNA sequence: TGTGCCAGCAGGGGGGACAGGCTATTTGGTAATGAAAAACTGTTTTTT. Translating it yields CASRGDRLFGNEKLFF.